The TCR beta chain under discussion was sequenced for a study of vaccination and CD4 T cells after COVID-19. In germline, CDR1 is MNHEY, CDR2 SVGAGI. Trimming removed 0 bases from V and 5 bases from J, with 13 bases in between. The CDR3 consists of 15 residues. Sequence data for DNA of cultured CD4+ T cells were generated by the Oncomine TCR Beta short-read assay. TCRdb analysed the PCR reads with MiXCR anew, one entry per CDR3 protein. The sample lists some 10,000 distinct CDR3 sequences; less than 75% were seen once. A note on this clonotype: Antigen specificity is unknown.

The treatment here: roughly ten-day PBMC culture with coronavirus spike peptide pools or control peptides (ViraFEST assay). Specimen: CD4+ T cells from blood, cultured in vitro, collected before SARS-CoV-2 vaccination. The TCR was taken from a human donor who had recovered from COVID-19. J is TRBJ2-5 and V is TRBV6-5; D remains ambiguous. This CDR3 is CASSYSKPAVETQYF. Written as DNA, the CDR3 is TGTGCCAGCAGTTACTCGAAACCCGCTGTGGAGACCCAGTACTTC.